The rows below give T cell receptor beta chains drawn from one sample of a study of CD8 T cell repertoires and HIV-1 epitope variants. Sequencing was performed with immunoSEQ multiplex PCR; in TCRdb, only in-frame clones are kept and a portion is missing. The sample has roughly 5,200 clones; about 70% are singletons. The antigens of these receptors remain unknown. The sequencing sample was made of cultured CD8+ T cells derived from PBMCs. These receptors were obtained from a male donor with HIV. CDR3s leave out the opening cysteine and the closing phenylalanine or tryptophan.

cdr3_aa	j_call	v_call
ASSEGSLNTEAF	TRBJ1-1	TRBV10-1
ASSLTSGTFAYEQY	TRBJ2-7	TRBV27
ASSARPGVSPGETQY	TRBJ2-5	TRBV9
SVEGGPPRADTQY	TRBJ2-3	TRBV29-1
ASKPGTNGELF	TRBJ2-2	TRBV6-1
ASSLYPQDINYGYT	TRBJ1-2	TRBV5-6
AWSPGGGRDTQY	TRBJ2-3	TRBV30
ASSLKGAYNEQF	TRBJ2-1	TRBV27
ASSLGTLSSYEQY	TRBJ2-7	TRBV7-2
ASSPDGVNTEAF	TRBJ1-1	TRBV5-1